A selection of T cell receptor beta chains follows, all from one sample in a study of CD8+CD57+ T cells in acquired aplastic anemia. TCRdb fed the reads into MiXCR, producing one record per CDR3 protein. The repertoire has under 250,000 distinct CDR3 sequences, more than 55% of them found once; the top ten carry roughly 62%. Source material: sorted CD4+, CD8+, or CD8+CD57+ T cells (not recorded which) from PBMCs. The receptors were gathered from a human donor with aplastic anemia. Each CDR3 is given without its conserved first and last residue.

V	CDR3
TRBV19	ASSDSGGIQPQH
TRBV19	ASSTQGRHSPLH
TRBV9	ASSVGLGEETQY
TRBV12-3/TRBV12-4	ASSFPLEGFLNEQF
TRBV15	ATSSAGQFLNQPQH
TRBV15	ATSRDQGSYEQY
TRBV7-2	ASTGPSRETEAF
TRBV6-5	ASRYSVQETQY
TRBV7-3	ASSQEGDGLYEQY
TRBV9	ASSVAALAGGPSYEQY
TRBV10-2	ASSDGAFTDTQY
TRBV13	ASSFPTGSRENEQF
TRBV6-5	ASSYSGQGGEQY
TRBV6-1	ASSSGSTQF
TRBV6-2/TRBV6-3	ATGTSGRFFGKNIQY
TRBV24-1	ATTKRPWDTEAF
TRBV29-1	SVPPGQENTEAF
TRBV6-6	ASSEAVRGEQY
TRBV24-1	ATSDLDSPQF
TRBV10-2	ASSASPTGEQY
TRBV7-9	ASSSQNAEQF
TRBV24-1	ATSDRRGFEPQH
TRBV9	ASSVVGIQGGGYT
TRBV7-6	ASSLAGGVGYEQY
TRBV7-9	ANSPSAVDTQY
TRBV7-2	ASSKDYQVTEAF
TRBV10-2	ASLGQGIGSYNSPLH
TRBV27	ASSFRVGGYT
TRBV19	ASRDRGYEQY
TRBV20-1	SARLSQRATYNEQF
TRBV4-2	ASSQEQGPATNEKLF
TRBV5-6	ASSRWQPGHDLWGNQPQH
TRBV10-2	ASSDPGRETQY
TRBV19	ASAGRFNQPQH
TRBV20-1	SARIYRGGLPEAF
TRBV29-1	SVSGQGRNSPLH
TRBV27	ATSTDSNQPQH
TRBV5-1	ASSLAGIDYGYT
TRBV5-1	ASSGGPSHYGYT
TRBV5-1	ATRGGPTDTQY
TRBV2	ASSEALPRYGYEQY
TRBV24-1	ATSGLADSPDTQY
TRBV29-1	SVEDPYVGLSTDTQY
TRBV10-2	ASSDPGDTQY